Reported below is one T cell receptor (beta chain). The assay was immunoSEQ multiplex PCR, and TCRdb's table has in-frame clones only and misses some. Among 130,000 or so clones listed, approximately 88% were seen once. These data are taken from a study of blood T cell repertoires in COVID-19. Background on the study: T cells, B-cell-depleted T cells, or PBMCs supplied cDNA or gDNA.

The ends were cut back, 2 bases at V and 1 base at J, with 13 bases in the middle. Germline-derived CDR1 and CDR2 are SGHDT and YYEEEE. The CDR3 runs to 16 residues. The receptor's source is a man in his 70s with active COVID-19. Specimen: peripheral blood. V and J are TRBV5-6 and TRBJ1-5; D possibly corresponds to TRBD1 (6 bases). The CDR3, as DNA: TGTGCCAGCAGCTTAAGGTCAGGGACAAGCAATCAGCCCCAGCATTTT. This encodes CASSLRSGTSNQPQHF. Complete variable domain (other parts from reference TRBV5-6 and TRBJ1-5): DAGVTQSPTHLIKTRGQQVTLRCSPKSGHDTVSWYQQALGQGPQFIFQYYEEEERQRGNFPDRFSGHQFPNYSSELNVNALLLGDSALYLCASSLRSGTSNQPQHFGDGTRLSIL.